Listed below are T cell receptor beta chains from one sample, sequenced in a study of blood T cell repertoires in COVID-19. Profiling relied on immunoSEQ multiplex PCR, and the TCRdb table lists in-frame clones only, not all of them. This repertoire shows tens of thousands of clones, 82% found once; its top ten account for 1.2%. The specimen sequenced was peripheral blood. Source of these receptors: a woman of 80 years or more with acute or convalescent COVID-19. Both conserved end residues are part of each CDR3. The D gene is left open where the match is weak. Size values are once, few and many counts, or a class for expanded clones, and some rows have none.

D,size,J,V,DNA,CDR3
.,.,TRBJ2-1,TRBV28,TGTGCCAGCAGTTTGGGGGGGCTCTCCTACAATGAGCAGTTCTTC,CASSLGGLSYNEQFF
.,.,TRBJ2-1,TRBV9,TGTGCCAGCAGCGTAGGACCCGGGGAAGCTAGTGAGCAGTTCTTC,CASSVGPGEASEQFF
.,once,TRBJ1-2,TRBV7-3,TGTGCCAGCAGCTCGAAGTTGCGGGCCCAATTATACTATGGCTACACCTTC,CASSSKLRAQLYYGYTF
.,.,TRBJ1-1,TRBV12-5,TGTGCTAGTGGTTGGCAACAGGGTCAGAATACTGAAGCTTTCTTT,CASGWQQGQNTEAFF
.,.,TRBJ2-5,TRBV6-6,TGTGCCAGCAGTTACGGGTCGGGACAAGAGACCCAGTACTTC,CASSYGSGQETQYF
.,.,TRBJ2-1,TRBV5-1,TGCGCCAGCAGCCGAGTCCAGTGGACTCGATTTTACAATGAGCAGTTCTTC,CASSRVQWTRFYNEQFF
TRBD2,.,TRBJ2-7,TRBV11-2,TGTGCCAGCAGCTCCCTGACTAGCGGGAGGCACGAGCAGTACTTC,CASSSLTSGRHEQYF
.,once,TRBJ1-3,TRBV5-1,TGCGCCAGCAGCCCCTACGGGGGTCGATCTGGAAACACCATATATTTT,CASSPYGGRSGNTIYF
.,.,TRBJ1-6,TRBV21-1,TGTGCCAGCAGCAAAGAAAGGGACAGGGGTTCAAGAGGTAATTCACCCCTCCACTTT,CASSKERDRGSRGNSPLHF
.,few,TRBJ1-6,TRBV4-1,TGCGCCAGCAGCCAAGATGTCAGAGGTAGAACCCTCCACTTT,CASSQDVRGRTLHF
.,few,TRBJ2-5,TRBV7-2,TGTGCCAGCAGCTTAATGGGGGCAGGGCAAGAGACCCAGTACTTC,CASSLMGAGQETQYF
.,.,TRBJ1-2,TRBV6-5,TGTGCCAGCAGCCAAGCGAACTATGGCTACACCTTC,CASSQANYGYTF
TRBD1,.,TRBJ2-5,TRBV5-4,TGTGCCAGCACCGACCGGTGGGACAGGGTCCAAGAGACCCAGTACTTC,CASTDRWDRVQETQYF
.,.,TRBJ1-2,TRBV2,TGTGCCAGCAGTGAAACAGTCTATGGCTACACCTTC,CASSETVYGYTF
TRBD2,.,TRBJ2-5,TRBV24-1,TGTGCCACCAGTGATTTTAGCGGGGGACGGGAGACCCAGTACTTC,CATSDFSGGRETQYF
TRBD2,.,TRBJ2-7,TRBV10-2,TGCGCCAGCAGTGAAGTACTAGCGGGAGGGCCTCAGTACTTC,CASSEVLAGGPQYF
TRBD2,few,TRBJ2-2,TRBV5-1,TGCGCCAGCAGCCGGGGACTAGCGGGTGCAGACGGGGAGCTGTTTTTT,CASSRGLAGADGELFF
.,.,TRBJ2-3,TRBV11-2,TGTGCCAGCAGCTTAAACGGAGATACGCAGTATTTT,CASSLNGDTQYF
.,.,TRBJ2-7,TRBV19,TGTGCCACCTCCCCTGAGGGTCCTCCCGCCTACGAGCAGTACTTC,CATSPEGPPAYEQYF
.,.,TRBJ1-6,TRBV3-1/TRBV3-2,TGTGCCAGCAGCCAAGGGGGCCCCCTCTCCTATAATTCACCCCTCCACTTT,CASSQGGPLSYNSPLHF
TRBD2,.,TRBJ2-7,TRBV4-1,TGCGCCAGCAGCCAAGACGTCACTAGCGGGGGTTTTTACGAGCAGTACTTC,CASSQDVTSGGFYEQYF
.,.,TRBJ1-5,TRBV27,TGTGCCAGCAGCGCCTCTCCCGGGAATAGCAATCAGCCCCAGCATTTT,CASSASPGNSNQPQHF
.,few,TRBJ1-1,TRBV19,TGTGCCAGTAGTCCAACTATGAACACTGAAGCTTTCTTT,CASSPTMNTEAFF
.,.,TRBJ2-6,TRBV5-1,TGCGCCAGCAGCCGGCAGGGGAGTGGCTCTGGGGCCAACGTCCTGACTTTC,CASSRQGSGSGANVLTF
.,.,TRBJ2-5,TRBV7-9,TGTGCCAGCAGACCTAGGGGGTGGGCTCAAGAGACCCAGTACTTC,CASRPRGWAQETQYF
.,.,TRBJ2-7,TRBV28,TGTGCCAGCAGGCGGGCGGGGATCTACGAGCAGTACTTC,CASRRAGIYEQYF
TRBD1,.,TRBJ1-4,TRBV9,TGTGCCAGCAGCGTAGTGTTCGGGACAGGGTTGAAACTGTTTTTT,CASSVVFGTGLKLFF
TRBD2,.,TRBJ2-3,TRBV28,TGTGCCAGCAGCCGCCCGCAGCGGGAGCTGGCTACGCAGTATTTT,CASSRPQRELATQYF
TRBD1,once,TRBJ1-2,TRBV20-1,TGCAGTGCTAGTACCGAGGAAGGGGGCGAGGACTATGGCTACACCTTC,CSASTEEGGEDYGYTF
.,.,TRBJ2-3,TRBV6-2/TRBV6-3,TGTGCCAGCAGTCCCAGATATATAACAGATACGCAGTATTTT,CASSPRYITDTQYF
TRBD2,.,TRBJ2-5,TRBV5-4,TGTGCCAGCAGCGCACCTGGACTAGCGGGAGCGACGGGAGAGACCCAGTACTTC,CASSAPGLAGATGETQYF
TRBD1,.,TRBJ2-1,TRBV6-5,TGTGCCAGCAGCCCCCCAGGGACAGGGAAAAATGAGCAGTTCTTC,CASSPPGTGKNEQFF
TRBD1,few,TRBJ2-7,TRBV7-6,TGTGCCAGCAGCTTAGATGGCGGACAGGGTATAAACGAGCAGTACTTC,CASSLDGGQGINEQYF
.,.,TRBJ2-7,TRBV7-9,TGTGCCAGCAGCTTGGGGACATTCTACGAGCAGTACTTC,CASSLGTFYEQYF
TRBD2,.,TRBJ2-5,TRBV2,TGTGCCTCCTCAGCGGGGACTAGCGGGAGGGCCATTCGAGAGACCCAGTACTTC,CASSAGTSGRAIRETQYF
TRBD2,.,TRBJ2-3,TRBV3-1/TRBV3-2,TGTGCCAGCAGCCAACGGCCTAGCGGGCAAACAGATACGCAGTATTTT,CASSQRPSGQTDTQYF
TRBD1,few,TRBJ1-4,TRBV4-1,TGCGCCAGCAGCCAAGGGACAGGGCAGAATGAAAAACTGTTTTTT,CASSQGTGQNEKLFF
.,.,TRBJ2-7,TRBV27,TGTGCCAGCAGTGGCCCCCCCCTTGGACAGACCTCTTTCGAGCAGTACTTC,CASSGPPLGQTSFEQYF
.,.,TRBJ2-4,TRBV19,TGTGCCAGCCGGGACATCCAAAACATTCAGTACTTC,CASRDIQNIQYF